One sample yielded the 4 T cell receptor beta chains listed below, sequenced in a study of OX40 agonist ivuxolimab in advanced cancers. Receptor libraries were prepared by the immunoSEQ multiplex PCR assay. TCRdb re-hosts the immuneACCESS table, in-frame sequences only. Its copies lack some clones; in the studies checked, an unresolved V gene accounts for under half of them, and the cause for the rest is not known. This sample holds 55,000 to 60,000 clones; 75% to 85% were observed only once. About 0.8% of the sample is in the top ten clones. The source was CD4+ or CD8+ T cells sorted from blood, collected in a trial of the OX40 agonist ivuxolimab. These receptors came from an adult with an advanced solid tumor such as melanoma, head and neck, liver or kidney cancer.

This rearrangement joins TRBV10-3 to TRBJ2-5, with TRBD1 identical over 10 bases. The CDR3 runs 12 residues. J gave up 5 bases and V 10 bases, and 4 bases lay outside the gene matches. In germline, CDR1 is ENHRY, CDR2 SYGVKD. CDR3 sequence (DNA): TGTGCCACCAAGACAGGGGGCGAGACCCAGTACTTC. It translates to CATKTGGETQYF.

This sequence joins TRBV6-6 and TRBJ2-1; tentatively, D is TRBD1 or TRBD2 (5 bases each). Trimming stripped 8 bases from V and 9 bases from J, with 14 bases between. Germline-derived CDR1 and CDR2 are MNHNY and SVGAGI (reference sequence). The CDR3 has 12 residues. The CDR3 DNA reads TGTGCCAGCTGGGTGGGGGTCGGTGAGCAGTTCTTC. It specifies CASWVGVGEQFF.

This sequence joins TRBV7-8 and TRBJ2-1; possible D gene TRBD2, 5 bases. This CDR3 has 18 residues. V shed 0 bases and J shed 0 bases, with 15 bases lying between them. From germline, CDR1 is SGHVS and CDR2 FQNEAQ. The CDR3 DNA is TGTGCCAGCAGCTTAGCTACCTGGGGAGTAGACTCCTACAATGAGCAGTTCTTC. Protein product: CASSLATWGVDSYNEQFF. The full variable domain, rest sourced from reference TRBV7-8 and TRBJ2-1, is GAGVSQSPRYKVAKRGQDVALRCDPISGHVSLFWYQQALGQGPEFLTYFQNEAQLDKSGLPSDRFFAERPEGSVSTLKIQRTQQEDSAVYLCASSLATWGVDSYNEQFFGPGTRLTVL.

This rearrangement joins TRBV5-8 to TRBJ2-6; D is ambiguous. Per germline, CDR1 SGHTS and CDR2 YDEGEE. V was cut by 4 bases and J by 0 bases, with 11 bases left in between. The CDR3 length is 16 residues. The CDR3 protein is CASSPHRASGANVLTF. The CDR3 DNA reads as TGTGCCAGCAGCCCTCACCGGGCCTCTGGGGCCAACGTCCTGACTTTC.